The rows below give T cell receptor beta chains drawn from one sample of a study of CD8+ T cells in alopecia areata. Assay: immunoSEQ multiplex PCR; the TCRdb copy retains only in-frame clones and omits some. The sample lists 150,000 to 200,000 clones; 50% to 65% were seen once. The sequencing sample was made of CD4+ T cells sorted from blood. The receptors stem from a human donor in good health. Each CDR3 is given with its conserved first and last residue. A D gene is named only where the DNA matches it firmly. Size is omitted from some rows. Given values are once, few, many or a class for expanded clones.

j_call | clone_size | d_call | v_call | cdr3_nt | cdr3_aa
TRBJ2-5 | - | - | TRBV7-9 | TGTGCCAGCAGCTTAGTAACGGTTGTCGCGGGGATCCAAGAGACCCAGTACTTC | CASSLVTVVAGIQETQYF
TRBJ2-7 | few | TRBD2 | TRBV28 | TGTGCCAGCAGTTTACGCCCGGGACTAGCGGGAGGCCCAAAGGGCGAGCAGTACTTC | CASSLRPGLAGGPKGEQYF
TRBJ2-3 | - | TRBD2 | TRBV25-1 | TGTGCCAGCAGTGTCCAAAGCGGGAGTGATACGCAGTATTTT | CASSVQSGSDTQYF
TRBJ2-7 | - | - | TRBV25-1 | TGTGCCAGCAGTGGGTCAGGGCAGGCGCAGTACTTC | CASSGSGQAQYF
TRBJ1-5 | - | - | TRBV6-5 | TGTGCCAGCAGTCGAAGGGCGGGGGTGGATCAGCCCCAGCATTTT | CASSRRAGVDQPQHF
TRBJ1-1 | - | - | TRBV7-9 | TGTGCCAGCAGCTTGACGGTGAACACTGAAGCTTTCTTT | CASSLTVNTEAFF
TRBJ2-4 | - | TRBD1 | TRBV25-1 | TGTGCCAGCAGTGACCAACAGGGGACAGGAAACATTCAGTACTTC | CASSDQQGTGNIQYF
TRBJ2-1 | - | TRBD1 | TRBV29-1 | TGCAGCGTTGAGCTATGGCGACAGGGCAATGAGCAGTTCTTC | CSVELWRQGNEQFF
TRBJ1-1 | - | - | TRBV5-1 | TGCGCCAGCAGGCTGAACACTGAAGCTTTCTTT | CASRLNTEAFF
TRBJ2-5 | few | - | TRBV7-9 | TGTGCCAGCAGCTCCGGACAGTATAGTGGAGAGACCCAGTACTTC | CASSSGQYSGETQYF
TRBJ2-1 | few | TRBD2 | TRBV9 | TGTGCCAGCAGCGGGACTAGCGTGTCCTACAATGAGCAGTTCTTC | CASSGTSVSYNEQFF
TRBJ2-7 | - | - | TRBV15 | TGTGCCACCAGCAGAGCGGGTACAGTTCCCCACGAGCAGTACTTC | CATSRAGTVPHEQYF
TRBJ1-5 | - | TRBD1 | TRBV7-9 | TGTGCCAGCAGCCCAGGGGGCGGATTATATCAGCCCCAGCATTTT | CASSPGGGLYQPQHF
TRBJ2-2 | - | TRBD1 | TRBV27 | TGTGCCAGCACCTACAGGGGGGTGAACACCGGGGAGCTGTTTTTT | CASTYRGVNTGELFF
TRBJ1-1 | few | - | TRBV6-5 | TGTGCCATCAGTGACCGCGACGGGCGGGAAGCTTTCTTT | CAISDRDGREAFF
TRBJ2-5 | few | TRBD1 | TRBV6-1 | TGTGCCAGCAAGGGGGCACAGGGTAGAGAGACCCAGTACTTC | CASKGAQGRETQYF
TRBJ2-5 | - | - | TRBV28 | TGTGCCAGCAGTTACCCGGGATCGGAGACCCAGTACTTC | CASSYPGSETQYF
TRBJ1-2 | few | - | TRBV29-1 | TGCAGCGTTGCCCCTCCAGGGTTCGAAGTAGGTGGCTACACCTTC | CSVAPPGFEVGGYTF
TRBJ2-1 | - | - | TRBV7-9 | TGTGCCAGCAGCCCGGACAAGAAACACAATGAGCAGTTCTTC | CASSPDKKHNEQFF
TRBJ2-3 | once | - | TRBV7-8 | TGTGCCAGCAGCCCCCACTCACAGCTCTTTCCTAGCACAGATACGCAGTATTTT | CASSPHSQLFPSTDTQYF